The rows below give T cell receptor beta chains drawn from one sample of a study of T cells in Graves' hyperthyroidism and ophthalmopathy. Using its own MiXCR run on the multiplex PCR reads, TCRdb lists one record per CDR3 protein. The repertoire holds 300,000 to 450,000 distinct CDR3 sequences, approximately 14% seen once, with about a quarter in the top ten. The sequencing input was blood. These receptors all stem from a woman aged 18-35 years with Graves' hyperthyroidism that later progressed to Graves' ophthalmopathy. CDR3s include the opening cysteine and the closing phenylalanine or tryptophan. A D gene is named only where the DNA matches it firmly. Rows give clone size only sometimes, using once, few, many, or a class for an expanded clone.

TRBJ2-7,many,TRBV5-6,TRBD1,CASSDGQGPLYEQYF,TGTGCCAGCAGCGATGGACAGGGCCCACTCTACGAGCAGTACTTC
TRBJ2-3,many,TRBV7-9,-,CASSYKQGSDTQYF,TGTGCCAGCAGCTATAAGCAGGGGTCAGATACGCAGTATTTT
TRBJ1-1,many,TRBV6-1,TRBD1,CASSQKQGAETEAFF,TGTGCCAGCAGCCAAAAACAGGGGGCTGAAACTGAAGCTTTCTTT
TRBJ2-7,many,TRBV4-2,TRBD2,CASSQDSGRSYEQYF,TGTGCCAGCAGCCAAGATTCCGGGAGGTCCTACGAGCAGTACTTC
TRBJ1-5,many,TRBV2,-,CASSDPVEGSQPQHF,TGTGCCAGCAGTGACCCGGTGGAGGGTAGTCAGCCCCAGCATTTT
TRBJ1-2,many,TRBV28,-,CASRSVFKGGYGYTF,TGTGCCAGCAGATCCGTGTTTAAAGGGGGATATGGCTACACCTTC
TRBJ2-7,many,TRBV20-1,TRBD2,CSARDASGGQGYEQYF,TGCAGTGCTAGAGACGCTAGCGGGGGGCAAGGGTACGAGCAGTACTTC
TRBJ2-1,many,TRBV28,TRBD2,CASRLDLAGGRNEQFF,TGTGCCAGCAGATTGGACCTGGCGGGAGGACGGAATGAGCAGTTCTTC
TRBJ2-5,many,TRBV18,-,CASSPSQGSKETQYF,TGTGCCAGCTCACCTTCCCAGGGGTCAAAAGAGACCCAGTACTTC
TRBJ1-4,-,TRBV7-9,-,CASSFFTGNYGTNEKLFF,TGTGCCAGCAGCTTTTTTACAGGGAATTATGGGACTAATGAAAAACTGTTTTTT
TRBJ2-3,-,TRBV20-1,-,CSAHRDFPTDTQYF,TGCAGTGCCCACCGGGACTTCCCCACAGATACGCAGTATTTT
TRBJ2-1,-,TRBV2,-,CASSEPGQGIAYVNEQFF,TGTGCCAGCAGTGAACCTGGGCAGGGCATAGCATACGTGAATGAGCAGTTCTTC
TRBJ2-7,many,TRBV11-2,-,CASSPRAHSYEQYF,TGTGCCAGCAGCCCCCGGGCACACTCCTACGAGCAGTACTTC
TRBJ2-7,many,TRBV11-2,-,CASRSTGTTEQYF,TGTGCCAGCAGAAGCACCGGGACGACCGAGCAGTACTTC
TRBJ2-5,-,TRBV27,TRBD2,CASSMTSGIPQETQYF,TGTGCCAGCAGTATGACTAGCGGGATTCCGCAAGAGACCCAGTACTTC
TRBJ2-3,few,TRBV27,-,CASSNLGALGTDTQYF,TGTGCCAGCAGTAACCTAGGGGCGCTGGGCACAGATACGCAGTATTTT
TRBJ1-3,few,TRBV5-1,-,CASSLAGVPGAGNTIYF,TGCGCCAGCAGCTTGGCGGGGGTTCCGGGCGCTGGAAACACCATATATTTT
TRBJ2-1,many,TRBV12-3/TRBV12-4,-,CASSSGDNEQFF,TGTGCCAGCAGTTCAGGGGATAATGAGCAGTTCTTC
TRBJ2-3,many,TRBV3-1,TRBD2,CASSRSGASTDTQYF,TGTGCCAGCAGCCGCAGCGGGGCTAGCACAGATACGCAGTATTTT
TRBJ2-7,few,TRBV28,-,CTSNTRHRGGDEYEQYF,TGTACCAGCAATACTCGGCACAGAGGAGGGGATGAGTACGAGCAGTACTTC
TRBJ2-3,-,TRBV9,-,CASSVDRYTDTQYF,TGTGCCAGCAGCGTAGACCGGTACACAGATACGCAGTATTTT
TRBJ2-7,few,TRBV5-4,TRBD1,CASSTRDRGGEQYF,TGTGCCAGCAGCACCCGGGACAGGGGGGGAGAGCAGTACTTC
TRBJ1-2,many,TRBV2,-,CASRDRGVWDGYTF,TGTGCCAGCAGGGATCGGGGAGTTTGGGATGGCTACACCTTC
TRBJ2-2,many,TRBV20-1,-,CSARDLLGDTGELFF,TGCAGTGCTAGAGATCTGTTGGGGGACACCGGGGAGCTGTTTTTT
TRBJ2-1,-,TRBV5-4,TRBD2,CASSPFLAGELSEQFF,TGTGCCAGCAGCCCCTTCCTAGCGGGAGAGTTGAGTGAGCAGTTCTTC
TRBJ2-7,few,TRBV24-1,-,CATSDALSYEQYF,TGTGCCACCAGTGACGCGCTTAGCTACGAGCAGTACTTC
TRBJ2-7,many,TRBV28,-,CASSLGETSYEQYF,TGTGCCAGCAGTTTGGGTGAGACCTCCTACGAGCAGTACTTC
TRBJ2-3,few,TRBV7-8,-,CASSFISITVVSTDTQYF,TGTGCCAGCAGCTTTATTTCGATAACAGTCGTTAGCACAGATACGCAGTATTTT
TRBJ1-1,many,TRBV20-1,TRBD1,CSAITGTGGTEAFF,TGCAGTGCAATAACCGGGACAGGGGGCACTGAAGCTTTCTTT
TRBJ2-5,many,TRBV3-1,-,CASSPDSLEVETQYF,TGTGCCAGCAGCCCTGACAGCCTAGAAGTAGAGACCCAGTACTTC
TRBJ1-5,many,TRBV20-1,-,CSARAAANQPQHF,TGCAGTGCTAGAGCGGCGGCCAATCAGCCCCAGCATTTT
TRBJ2-2,few,TRBV24-1,TRBD1,CATTPGQGGTGELFF,TGTGCCACCACCCCGGGACAGGGGGGGACCGGGGAGCTGTTTTTT
TRBJ2-2,few,TRBV30,TRBD1,CAWRPRGRLAGELFF,TGTGCCTGGAGGCCCAGGGGGCGGCTCGCCGGGGAGCTGTTTTTT
TRBJ2-1,-,TRBV7-3,TRBD2,CASSLVAGETQFF,TGTGCCAGCAGCTTAGTTGCGGGAGAGACTCAGTTCTTC
TRBJ1-1,few,TRBV10-3,-,CAISANPGSNTEAFF,TGTGCCATCAGTGCCAACCCGGGATCGAACACTGAAGCTTTCTTT
TRBJ1-1,many,TRBV3-1,-,CASSQVGQVSKLDTEAFF,TGTGCCAGCAGCCAAGTCGGACAAGTATCTAAGCTGGACACTGAAGCTTTCTTT
TRBJ2-7,-,TRBV29-1,-,CSVGSRVGYEQYF,TGCAGCGTTGGGTCGAGGGTCGGATACGAGCAGTACTTC
TRBJ2-2,few,TRBV27,-,CASCAPGEGNTGELFF,TGTGCCAGCTGTGCCCCAGGGGAAGGGAACACCGGGGAGCTGTTTTTT
TRBJ2-1,many,TRBV5-1,-,CASSDGSEQFF,TGCGCCAGCAGCGACGGCAGTGAGCAGTTCTTC
TRBJ2-3,-,TRBV20-1,-,CSALAPWGFTQYF,TGCAGTGCCCTGGCCCCGTGGGGCTTTACGCAGTATTTT
TRBJ2-3,many,TRBV7-2,-,CASSLQGGLVADTQYF,TGTGCCAGCAGCTTACAGGGGGGACTAGTAGCAGATACGCAGTATTTT
TRBJ2-1,many,TRBV11-2,-,CASSLDHDKGGGYNEQFF,TGTGCCAGCAGCTTAGATCATGATAAGGGAGGGGGCTACAATGAGCAGTTCTTC
TRBJ2-3,few,TRBV4-3,-,CASSQDSWGSGDTQYF,TGCGCCAGCAGCCAAGATAGTTGGGGGAGCGGGGATACGCAGTATTTT
TRBJ2-1,many,TRBV7-8,TRBD2,CASPSGSNEQFF,TGTGCCAGCCCTAGCGGGAGTAATGAGCAGTTCTTC
TRBJ2-1,many,TRBV28,TRBD1,CASNDRGPYNEQFF,TGTGCCAGCAATGACAGGGGGCCATACAATGAGCAGTTCTTC
TRBJ1-5,-,TRBV4-1,-,CASSRNSGNQPQHF,TGCGCCAGCAGCCGTAACTCAGGGAATCAGCCCCAGCATTTT